The rows below give T cell receptor beta chains drawn from one sample of a study of cytomegalovirus exposure and HLA in healthy donors. The repertoire was sequenced with immunoSEQ multiplex PCR; TCRdb's copy has only in-frame clones and lacks some. This sample has around 280,000 clones; about 90% occur once, and the top ten carry approximately 2.2%. The source material was PBMCs. These receptors came from a young woman in good health and CMV-seronegative. Each CDR3 is given with its conserved first and last residue. A D gene is named only where the DNA matches it firmly. Clone size is not always given. Where it is, it says once, few, many or a class for expanded clones.

>.|TRBD1|TRBV11-3|TRBJ2-1
TGTGCCAGCAGCCGAGGAGAGGGGGCCTCCTACAATGAGCAGTTCTTC
CASSRGEGASYNEQFF
>few|TRBD1|TRBV10-3|TRBJ1-2
TGTGCCATCAGTCCGGGACAGCTCTATGGCTACACCTTC
CAISPGQLYGYTF
>.|.|TRBV27|TRBJ1-1
TGTGCCAGCAGTCAGACGATGAGGACTGAAGCTTTCTTT
CASSQTMRTEAFF
>.|.|TRBV6-5|TRBJ1-3
TGTGCCAGCCACTCTCCGTCCTCTGGAAACACCATATATTTT
CASHSPSSGNTIYF
>.|.|TRBV2|TRBJ2-3
TGTGCCAGCAGTGAAAGAGGTTGGGTGGCCACAACCCGCACAGATACGCAGTATTTT
CASSERGWVATTRTDTQYF
>.|.|TRBV9|TRBJ2-5
TGTGCCAGCAGCGTAGGAATAGGGGCGCCCCTCCAAGAGACCCAGTACTTC
CASSVGIGAPLQETQYF
>.|TRBD2|TRBV6-1|TRBJ2-1
TGTGCCAGCAGTGCCGGGACTAGCGGGGGAGATGAGCAGTTCTTC
CASSAGTSGGDEQFF
>.|.|TRBV5-1|TRBJ2-3
TGCGCCAGCAGTCCCTTGCAGGGACTCACAGATACGCAGTATTTT
CASSPLQGLTDTQYF
>.|.|TRBV27|TRBJ2-2
TGTGCCAGCAACATGTTTCCTAAAGGACCGGACGGGGGCGGGGAGCTGTTTTTT
CASNMFPKGPDGGGELFF
>.|.|TRBV9|TRBJ1-2
TGTGCCAGCAGCGTAGACGAAGGCCGCGGCGGCTACACCTTC
CASSVDEGRGGYTF
>.|.|TRBV7-9|TRBJ1-6
TGTGCCAGCAGCCCCCCGCCCCTCCACTTT
CASSPPPLHF
>.|TRBD1|TRBV30|TRBJ2-5
TGTGCCTCCACAAAGGACAGGGGGCAGGAGACCCAGTACTTC
CASTKDRGQETQYF
>.|.|TRBV6-5|TRBJ1-1
TGTGCCAGCAGGCGGGCCCAGAACACTGAAGCTTTCTTT
CASRRAQNTEAFF
>.|.|TRBV11-3|TRBJ2-1
TGTGCCAGCAGCTTAAGGCAGGGCCCCAACAATGAGCAGTTCTTC
CASSLRQGPNNEQFF
>.|.|TRBV2|TRBJ2-5
TGTGCCAGCAGCAAACAGGGTAAAGATCGGGAGACCCAGTACTTC
CASSKQGKDRETQYF
>.|.|TRBV29-1|TRBJ1-1
TGCAGCGTTGAACGGGGGGCTGTGAACACTGAAGCTTTCTTT
CSVERGAVNTEAFF
>.|.|TRBV2|TRBJ2-3
TGTGCCAGCAGTGAAGGTTCATATGGGGGGGCCGGTACGCAGTATTTT
CASSEGSYGGAGTQYF
>.|TRBD1|TRBV5-6|TRBJ1-2
TGTGCCAGCAGCTCGGGGACAGGGAATCGGTATGGCTACACCTTC
CASSSGTGNRYGYTF
>.|.|TRBV29-1|TRBJ2-4
TGCAGCGCTCGTACCGGGGAAGGGAACATTCAGTACTTC
CSARTGEGNIQYF
>.|.|TRBV2|TRBJ1-3
TGTGCCAGCAACCCCGCACTCTACTCTGGAAACACCATATATTTT
CASNPALYSGNTIYF
>.|TRBD2|TRBV11-2|TRBJ2-7
TGTGCCAGCAGCACCCTAGCGGGGCCTCCCGGGTACGAGCAGTACTTC
CASSTLAGPPGYEQYF
>.|TRBD2|TRBV5-1|TRBJ2-2
TGCGCCAGCAGCTCCGGGACTAGCGGGATCACCGGGGAGCTGTTTTTT
CASSSGTSGITGELFF
>.|TRBD1|TRBV13|TRBJ1-5
TGTGCCAGCAGCTTAGAGGTCGGGACAGCCCAGCATTTT
CASSLEVGTAQHF
>.|TRBD1|TRBV5-1|TRBJ2-1
TGCGCCAGCAGCTCCGGACAGGGGACACACAATGAGCAGTTCTTC
CASSSGQGTHNEQFF
>.|.|TRBV6-6|TRBJ2-1
TGTGCCAGCAGCCCACAGGGAAATGAGCAGTTCTTC
CASSPQGNEQFF
>.|TRBD1|TRBV5-8|TRBJ1-2
TGTGCCAGCAGCTTAGTGACAGGGGGCTTGGGCTATGGCTACACCTTC
CASSLVTGGLGYGYTF
>few|.|TRBV18|TRBJ1-4
TGTGCCAGCTCCGGGGGGCTTAATGAAAAACTGTTTTTT
CASSGGLNEKLFF
>once|TRBD1|TRBV19|TRBJ1-4
TGTGCCAGTAGCCGACAGGGGGAGACTAATGAAAAACTGTTTTTT
CASSRQGETNEKLFF
>.|.|TRBV27|TRBJ1-2
TGTGCCAGCAGTTTCGCGGCCGACTTCTATGGCTACACCTTC
CASSFAADFYGYTF
>.|TRBD2|TRBV15|TRBJ2-3
TGTGCCACCAGCGTAAGACTAGCGGGGGCGGTAGATACGCAGTATTTT
CATSVRLAGAVDTQYF
>.|.|TRBV27|TRBJ1-4
TGTGCCAGCAGGCGGGGAGAGGAAAAACTGTTTTTT
CASRRGEEKLFF
>.|.|TRBV19|TRBJ2-1
TGTGCCAGTAGTATAGATTTGTTTATAGCTGAGCAGTTCTTC
CASSIDLFIAEQFF
>.|.|TRBV19|TRBJ1-1
TGTGCCAGTAGGGTGTCGGCAGGGTACACTGAAGCTTTCTTT
CASRVSAGYTEAFF
>once|TRBD1|TRBV7-9|TRBJ2-3
TGTTCCAGCAGCCACCAACAGGGACAGGCTTACACAGATACGCAGTATTTT
CSSSHQQGQAYTDTQYF